This T cell receptor (beta chain) was sequenced for a study of T cells in Graves' hyperthyroidism and ophthalmopathy. Blood was sampled at initial diagnosis of hyperthyroidism, prior to onset of any ophthalmopathy symptoms. Amplification targeted TCR beta CDR3 regions from RNA transcripts. Initially, a first-round RT-PCR of the TCR CDR3 employed the HTBI primer set. TCRdb re-analysed the multiplex PCR reads in MiXCR, keeping a single row per CDR3 protein. Of around 250,000 distinct CDR3 sequences in the sample, roughly 15% were seen once. The CDR3 consists of 13 residues. V lost 3 bases to trimming and J lost 5 bases; unmatched junction nucleotides: 4. CDR1 is GTSNPN, CDR2 SVGIG, per germline (reference sequence). Points on this clonotype: The antigen is not known.

General study points: Among thyroid clonotypes expanded above 0.001, most also appeared in blood.

The sample was blood. The TCR was taken from a woman aged 40 to 55 with Graves' hyperthyroidism that later progressed to Graves' ophthalmopathy. The V and J genes are TRBV30 and TRBJ2-7; 10 nucleotides match TRBD1. The CDR3 here is CAWSVGTGDEQYF. CDR3 DNA sequence: TGTGCCTGGAGCGTGGGGACAGGGGACGAGCAGTACTTC.